This T cell receptor beta chain was sequenced for a study of blood T cell repertoires in COVID-19. Study summary: Donors in the United States, Italy and Spain gave samples during acute or convalescent COVID-19.

Germline loops: CDR1 SGHNT, CDR2 YYREEE (reference sequence). The CDR3 covers 18 residues. The J segment lost 0 bases and the V segment lost 5 bases, leaving 6 bases of the junction unmatched. Sequencing was performed with immunoSEQ multiplex PCR; in TCRdb, only in-frame clones are kept and a portion is missing. The sample carries approximately 70,000 clones, about nine tenths recorded once. The sample was peripheral blood. The chain couples TRBV5-4 to TRBJ2-1; TRBD2 agrees at 15 bases. The receptor comes from a woman younger than 30 with acute or convalescent COVID-19. CDR3 residues: CASRSGLAGGSSYNEQFF. CDR3 DNA sequence: TGTGCCAGCAGATCCGGACTAGCGGGGGGGAGCTCCTACAATGAGCAGTTCTTC.